These T cell receptor beta chains were read from a single sample in a study of T cells after yellow fever vaccination. MiXCR, run by TCRdb on the 5' RACE reads, gives a single entry per CDR3 protein. The data hold fewer than 650,000 distinct CDR3 sequences, with less than 25% observed a single time. This sample comprised PBMCs, obtained less than 25 days after the first yellow fever vaccination. These receptors all stem from a man aged 18 to 30 who received the YFV17D yellow fever vaccine. Both conserved end residues are part of each CDR3. The D gene is left open where the match is weak. Rows give clone size only sometimes, using once, few, many, or a class for an expanded clone.

v_call	j_call	clone_size	d_call	cdr3_aa	cdr3_nt
TRBV2	TRBJ2-5	NA	TRBD2	CASSASGKKTQYF	TGTGCCAGCAGTGCTAGCGGTAAAAAGACCCAGTACTTC
TRBV9	TRBJ2-5	few	NA	CASSVGGLAYETQYF	TGTGCCAGCAGCGTAGGTGGCTTAGCGTACGAGACCCAGTACTTC
TRBV7-3	TRBJ2-2	NA	TRBD1	CASSATGGEGGELFF	TGTGCCAGCAGCGCGACAGGGGGCGAGGGCGGGGAGCTGTTTTTT
TRBV20-1	TRBJ1-4	NA	TRBD1	CSASRGGNEKLFF	TGCAGTGCTAGCAGGGGGGGGAATGAAAAACTGTTTTTT
TRBV7-2	TRBJ2-5	NA	NA	CASRFYREWETQYF	TGTGCCAGCAGATTTTACAGGGAGTGGGAGACCCAGTACTTC
TRBV19	TRBJ1-1	NA	NA	CARGSRRTEAFF	TGTGCCCGAGGTTCCCGAAGGACTGAAGCTTTCTTT
TRBV10-2	TRBJ2-6	NA	TRBD2	CASSVRTSGAISGANVLTF	TGCGCCAGCAGTGTTAGGACTAGCGGGGCCATCTCTGGGGCCAACGTCCTGACTTTC
TRBV7-8	TRBJ2-1	NA	NA	CASSPLVGAYNEQFF	TGTGCCAGCAGCCCCCTGGTGGGCGCCTACAATGAGCAGTTCTTC
TRBV5-5	TRBJ1-6	few	NA	CASSLSQDPQGSPLHF	TGTGCCAGCAGCTTGAGTCAGGATCCCCAAGGTTCACCCCTCCACTTT
TRBV4-1	TRBJ2-7	NA	NA	CASSLTAGAGEQYF	TGCGCCAGCAGCCTGACCGCGGGGGCCGGCGAGCAGTACTTC
TRBV5-6	TRBJ2-3	NA	TRBD2	CASSYSPGLAGTDTQYF	TGTGCCAGCAGCTATTCCCCAGGACTAGCGGGCACAGATACGCAGTATTTT
TRBV3-1	TRBJ2-1	NA	TRBD2	CASSRLAGGVSYNEQFF	TGTGCCAGCAGCCGACTAGCGGGGGGCGTATCCTACAATGAGCAGTTCTTC
TRBV7-8	TRBJ1-2	NA	NA	CASSLGVQGGYTF	TGTGCCAGCAGCTTAGGGGTCCAAGGTGGCTACACCTTC